The present TCR beta chain was sequenced within a study of shared clonotypes between healthy human individuals. This CDR3 is built from 15 residues. V shed 3 bases, J shed 2 bases, and the junction held 5 bases outside the gene matches. Germline V gene sequence: CDR1 SGHTA, CDR2 FQGNSA. Some clones are missing from TCRdb's copy, which holds only in-frame ones; the method was immunoSEQ multiplex PCR. Here the sample spans fewer than 1.6 million clones, 98% being singletons. Sample: naive CD4+ T cells sorted from blood. The subset was: CD45RA+ positively selected. This TCR was recovered from a young man in good health. The J gene is TRBJ2-3, the V gene TRBV7-2; 7 positions agree with TRBD2. CDR3 sequence (DNA): TGTGCCAGCAGCTTCGGACTAGGCAACACAGATACGCAGTATTTT. Its protein product is CASSFGLGNTDTQYF.